These 25 T cell receptor beta chains were all obtained from the same sample, sequenced in a study of T cells after yellow fever vaccination. TCRdb independently ran MiXCR on the 5' RACE reads; one entry per CDR3 protein. The sample includes tens of thousands of distinct CDR3 sequences, roughly 7.3% of them seen just once. The input for sequencing was CD8+ T cells sorted from PBMCs, taken 15 days after the yellow fever booster vaccination. All receptors come from a man aged 30-40 years who received the YFV17D yellow fever vaccine.

This clonotype occurred many times. J is TRBJ2-1 and V is TRBV2; 10 bases line up with TRBD2. The CDR3 length is 16 residues. J lost 8 bases, V lost 7 bases, and 14 bases had no gene match. From germline, CDR1 is SNHLY and CDR2 FYNNEI. CDR3 bases: TGTGCCAGCATACGGTCCGGACTAGCGGTTCCGGATGAGCAGTTCTTC. Protein sequence: CASIRSGLAVPDEQFF.

At least ten counts were recorded for this clonotype. The genes are TRBV30 and TRBJ2-1, with D perhaps TRBD2 (6 bases). CDR3 length: 13 residues. V was shortened by 0 bases and J by 9 bases, with 12 bases between the two germline ends. CDR1 GTSNPN and CDR2 SVGIG come from the germline V gene (reference sequence). The CDR3 DNA follows: TGTGCCTGGAGTGTACGTGGGAGGATTGAGCAGTTCTTC. As protein: CAWSVRGRIEQFF. The full variable domain, in which reference TRBV30 and TRBJ2-1 provide the parts outside the CDR3, is SQTIHQWPATLVQPVGSPLSLECTVEGTSNPNLYWYRQAAGRGLQLLFYSVGIGQISSEVPQNLSASRPQDRQFILSSKKLLLSDSGFYLCAWSVRGRIEQFFGPGTRLTVL.

This clonotype was observed many times. The V and J genes are TRBV12-3 or TRBV12-4 and TRBJ2-7; D gene uncertain. With 6 bases removed from V and 6 bases from J, the gap between germline ends came to 18 bases. The CDR3 contains 14 residues. This chain's CDR3 is CASSPSSLGVEQYF. Here the CDR3 DNA reads TGTGCCAGCAGCCCCTCTTCCCTAGGTGTCGAGCAGTACTTC.

The table lists this clonotype with many counts. V gene TRBV5-1 combines with J gene TRBJ1-3; D is unresolved. The CDR3 contains 15 residues. The V and J ends lost 0 bases and 0 bases respectively, with 7 bases between them. Germline lookup yields CDR1 SGHRS and CDR2 YFSETQ. CDR3: CASSLDGNSGNTIYF. The DNA for the CDR3 is TGCGCCAGCAGCTTGGACGGAAACTCTGGAAACACCATATATTTT.

The table lists this clonotype with many counts. One end of the junction does not line up with germline, which may come from a read error. The chain joins TRBV12-3 or TRBV12-4 to TRBJ2-1; 7 bases are shared with TRBD2. The CDR3 length is 14 residues. The CDR3 spells CASSLAGLYNEQFF. The CDR3 coding sequence is TGTGCCAGCAGCTTAGCGGGCCTTTACAATGAGCAGTTCTTC.

This clonotype was seen repeatedly, ten times or more. The chain uses TRBV27 and TRBJ1-6; D is unclear. The V and J ends lost 2 bases and 6 bases respectively, with 8 bases between them. The CDR3 spans 14 residues. Looked up from germline, CDR1 is MNHEY and CDR2 is SMNVEV (reference sequence). The CDR3: CASSLGFSNSPLHF. The CDR3 nucleotides are TGTGCCAGCAGTTTAGGGTTCAGTAATTCACCCCTCCACTTT.

This clonotype was seen ten or more times. The chain employs TRBV27 and TRBJ2-1, with TRBD2 matching over 11 bases. CDR3 length equals 14 residues. Trimming removed 4 bases from V and 6 bases from J; junction bases left unmatched: 2. From germline, CDR1 is MNHEY and CDR2 SMNVEV (reference sequence). The CDR3, as DNA: TGTGCCAGCAGTTGGGGGACTAGCGGCAATGAGCAGTTCTTC. Amino acid sequence: CASSWGTSGNEQFF.

This clonotype appeared many times. The chain couples TRBV6-5 to TRBJ2-7; D perhaps matches TRBD2 (6 bases). CDR1 MNHEY and CDR2 SVGAGI come from the germline V gene. V shed 8 bases and J shed 5 bases, with 22 bases lying between them. The CDR3 extends over 15 amino acids. This CDR3 is CASEGVIGGSHEQYF. Written as DNA, the CDR3 is TGTGCCAGCGAAGGGGTCATCGGAGGGAGTCACGAGCAGTACTTC.

Many counts were recorded for this clonotype. V usage is TRBV5-6 and J usage is TRBJ2-3, with TRBD2 identical over 7 bases. V lost 1 base to trimming and J lost 3 bases; unmatched junction nucleotides: 5. The CDR3 has 15 residues. Per the germline V gene, CDR1 is SGHDT and CDR2 is YYEEEE. CDR3 sequence (DNA): TGTGCCAGCAGCTTGCGGGAGGATTGGACAGATACGCAGTATTTT. It codes for CASSLREDWTDTQYF. Filled out from reference TRBV5-6 and TRBJ2-3, the complete variable domain reads DAGVTQSPTHLIKTRGQQVTLRCSPKSGHDTVSWYQQALGQGPQFIFQYYEEEERQRGNFPDRFSGHQFPNYSSELNVNALLLGDSALYLCASSLREDWTDTQYFGPGTRLTVL.

In its sample, this clonotype was seen a few times. The rearrangement links TRBV19 to TRBJ1-3, with D hard to call. V lost 9 bases to trimming and J lost 0 bases, with 9 bases between them. Looked up from germline, CDR1 is LNHDA and CDR2 is SQIVND (reference sequence). This CDR3 contains 13 residues. CDR3 DNA sequence: TGTGCCAGGCCCCCGCCCTCTGGAAACACCATATATTTT. It yields the protein CARPPPSGNTIYF.

Turning to this clonotype: Germline is not matched at one junction end, which may reflect a read error. The V call is TRBV20-1, the J call TRBJ2-1; 12 nucleotides match TRBD2. The CDR3 is made up of 20 amino acids. CDR1 is DFQATT, CDR2 SNEGSKA, per germline (reference sequence). As DNA, the CDR3 is TGCTGTGCTAGCGGGACTAGCGGGTCCCTGTCCTACAGTGTCTACAATGAGCAGTTCTTC. Translation: CCASGTSGSLSYSVYNEQFF.

This clonotype came up a few times. The CDR3 loop is CASTEGSGANVLTF. CDR3 DNA: TGTGCCAGCACGGAGGGCTCTGGGGCCAACGTCCTGACTTTC. This chain joins TRBV9 and TRBJ2-6; perhaps TRBD2 as D (6 bases). The CDR3 contains 14 residues. V was cut by 6 bases and J by 0 bases, with 7 bases left in between. Per the germline V gene, CDR1 is SGDLS and CDR2 is YYNGEE.

In its sample, this clonotype was seen a few times. The rearrangement uses TRBV7-9 and TRBJ2-6; TRBD1 matches at 8 bases. There are 16 residues in the CDR3. Looked up from germline, CDR1 is SEHNR and CDR2 is FQNEAQ (reference sequence). The trim removed 5 bases at V and 1 base at J, leaving 4 bases unmatched. The CDR3 reads CASSGRDRSGANVLTF. DNA of the CDR3: TGTGCCAGCAGCGGGCGGGACAGGTCTGGGGCCAACGTCCTGACTTTC.

This clonotype has a count of ten or more. This sequence joins TRBV27 and TRBJ1-1; a weak D match, TRBD1 (5 bases). V was cut by 5 bases and J by 11 bases, with 18 bases left in between. Germline CDR1 reads MNHEY; CDR2 reads SMNVEV (reference sequence). The CDR3 runs 13 residues. The DNA for the CDR3 is TGTGCCAGCAGTCCGGGACCGGGGCGGGAGGCTTTCTTT. This encodes CASSPGPGREAFF.

The chain employs TRBV7-8 and TRBJ2-5, with D unresolved. Germline V gene sequence: CDR1 SGHVS, CDR2 FQNEAQ. The CDR3 sequence is 12 residues long. Trimming pared 2 bases from V and 5 bases from J, leaving 6 bases between. The chain's CDR3 is CASSLIYETQYF. CDR3 nucleotides: TGTGCCAGCAGCTTAATATATGAGACCCAGTACTTC. The variable domain in full, completed from reference TRBV7-8 and TRBJ2-5, reads GAGVSQSPRYKVAKRGQDVALRCDPISGHVSLFWYQQALGQGPEFLTYFQNEAQLDKSGLPSDRFFAERPEGSVSTLKIQRTQQEDSAVYLCASSLIYETQYFGPGTRLLVL.

This clonotype showed up many times. The V gene is TRBV4-2, the J gene TRBJ2-6; D is perhaps TRBD1 (6 bases). CDR3 size: 18 residues. The V gene's germline CDR1 is LGHNA and CDR2 YNFKEQ. V was trimmed by 4 bases and J by 0 bases, leaving 16 bases between them. This chain's CDR3 is CASSPLTGSVSGANVLTF. The CDR3 bases are TGTGCCAGCAGCCCGCTGACAGGATCCGTCTCTGGGGCCAACGTCCTGACTTTC.

The table lists this clonotype with many counts. V usage is TRBV5-1 and J usage is TRBJ2-2, with 7 bases matching TRBD1. Germline V CDR1 and CDR2: SGHRS, YFSETQ. The J segment lost 2 bases and the V segment lost 3 bases, leaving 4 bases of the junction unmatched. This CDR3 is 15 amino acids long. CDR3: CASSSGTDNTGELFF. In nucleotides, the CDR3 is TGCGCCAGCAGCTCCGGGACAGACAACACCGGGGAGCTGTTTTTT.

This clonotype was picked up many times. CDR3 residues: CASSQARAGNNEQFF. The CDR3 DNA reads as TGTGCCAGCAGCCAAGCGAGAGCGGGCAACAATGAGCAGTTCTTC. This chain connects TRBV3-1 to TRBJ2-1, with a weak D call TRBD2 (6 bases). CDR1 LGHDT and CDR2 YNNKEL come from the germline V gene (reference sequence). This CDR3 is 15 amino acids long. Trimming cost V 1 base and J 5 bases, with 12 bases left between them.

With respect to this clonotype: A much larger clone lies one base from this, so it may be a read error. This rearrangement joins TRBV24-1 to TRBJ2-7; maybe TRBD2 (6 bases). The CDR3 extends over 13 amino acids. Germline values: CDR1 KGHDR, CDR2 SFDVKD. As DNA, the CDR3 is TGTGCCACCCGTGATTTGGGGGGTGAGGAGCAGTACTTC. Translation: CATRDLGGEEQYF.

The sample holds a few counts of this clonotype. The chain employs TRBV27 and TRBJ2-7, with a possible D match to TRBD1 (5 bases). Germline values: CDR1 MNHEY, CDR2 SMNVEV (reference sequence). This CDR3 has 13 amino acids. V shed 6 bases and J shed 5 bases, with 14 bases lying between them. The CDR3 sequence: CASSPSRVHEQYF. As DNA, the CDR3 is TGTGCCAGCAGCCCCTCCAGGGTTCACGAGCAGTACTTC.

This clonotype was observed many times. This sequence joins TRBV9 and TRBJ2-1; possibly TRBD2 for D (7 bases). Trimming left V 3 bases short and J 9 bases short, with 25 bases between. The CDR3 has 17 amino acids. The V gene's germline CDR1 is SGDLS and CDR2 YYNGEE. The CDR3 reads CASSAPSQGGSSAEQFF. In DNA, the CDR3 is TGTGCCAGCAGCGCCCCCTCACAGGGCGGGAGTTCGGCTGAGCAGTTCTTC.

This clonotype was seen at least ten times. CDR3 coding DNA: TGTGCCAGCAGTTTCTCAATAGAAAGCAATCAGCCCCAGCATTTT. As protein: CASSFSIESNQPQHF. The rearrangement links TRBV12-3 or TRBV12-4 to TRBJ1-5, with D unclear. This CDR3 contains 15 residues. The V end was cut by 3 bases, the J end by 1 base, with 10 bases between.

This clonotype was recorded many times. CDR3 region: CATLGEPLSEQYF. The DNA of the CDR3 is TGTGCCACCTTGGGGGAACCTCTTTCCGAGCAGTACTTC. The chain recombines TRBV7-9 with TRBJ2-7; D is possibly TRBD1 or TRBD2 (5 bases each). This CDR3 comprises 13 residues. V was cut by 10 bases and J by 6 bases, with 19 bases left in between. CDR1 and CDR2 (germline): SEHNR, FQNEAQ (reference sequence).

Details on this clonotype: This may be a read error, as it is one base from a much larger clone. The chain uses TRBV24-1 and TRBJ2-1; D call uncertain. Trimming removed 8 bases at V and 7 bases at J, with 14 bases between. CDR1 is KGHDR, CDR2 SFDVKD, per germline. This CDR3 comprises 13 residues. The CDR3 loop is CATKGPLGNEQFF. The CDR3 nucleotides are TGTGCCACCAAGGGCCCCCTTGGGAATGAGCAGTTCTTC.

This sequence joins TRBV28 and TRBJ2-7, with D hard to call. Germline values: CDR1 MDHEN, CDR2 SYDVKM. This CDR3 is built from 14 residues. V lost 3 bases and J 4 bases, leaving 13 bases between the germline ends. The CDR3 region is CASSFSSTEYEQYF. Here the CDR3 DNA reads TGTGCCAGCAGTTTCTCCAGTACCGAATACGAGCAGTACTTC.